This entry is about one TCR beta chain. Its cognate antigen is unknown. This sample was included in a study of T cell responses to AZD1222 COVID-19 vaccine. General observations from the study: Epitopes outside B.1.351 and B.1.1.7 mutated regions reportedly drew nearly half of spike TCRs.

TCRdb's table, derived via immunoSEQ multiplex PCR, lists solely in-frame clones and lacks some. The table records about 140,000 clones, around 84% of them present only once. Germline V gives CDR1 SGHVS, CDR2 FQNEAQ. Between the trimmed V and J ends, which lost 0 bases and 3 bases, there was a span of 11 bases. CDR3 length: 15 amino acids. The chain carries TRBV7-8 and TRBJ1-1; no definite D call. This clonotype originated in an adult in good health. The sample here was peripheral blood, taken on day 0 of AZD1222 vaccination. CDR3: CASSLAGRVDTEAFF. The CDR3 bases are TGTGCCAGCAGCTTAGCCGGTCGCGTTGACACTGAAGCTTTCTTT.